The rows below give T cell receptor beta chains drawn from one sample of a study of identical twins. TCRdb recomputed calls from the 5' RACE reads with MiXCR, one row per CDR3 protein. The data show 200,000 to 250,000 distinct CDR3 sequences, with around 8% seen just once and about 2% held by the top ten. A further study also used this sample, focusing on yellow fever vaccine responses in identical twins.

The sample comprised memory (CD45RO+) T cells sorted from blood. The receptors come from a woman younger than 35 in good health. Each CDR3 is given with its conserved first and last residue. A D gene is named only where the DNA matches it firmly. Only some rows state a clone size, as once, few, many or a class for expanded clones.

j_call v_call clone_size d_call cdr3_nt cdr3_aa
TRBJ2-1 TRBV11-2 NA NA TGTGCCAGCAGCTTAGAACCAGGGGACAATGAGCAGTTCTTC CASSLEPGDNEQFF
TRBJ2-1 TRBV5-1 many TRBD1 TGCGCCAGCAGCTCCATACAGGGGATCGAGCAGTTCTTC CASSSIQGIEQFF
TRBJ1-2 TRBV4-3 few NA TGCGCCAGCAGCCGCGCGGGGTTTGGGTATGGCTACACCTTC CASSRAGFGYGYTF
TRBJ2-2 TRBV5-1 many NA TGCGCCAGCAGCACTGGTGGGACATCGAACACCGGGGAGCTGTTTTTT CASSTGGTSNTGELFF
TRBJ2-5 TRBV2 NA NA TGTGCCAGCAGTAGGGACCGCGAGACCCAGTACTTC CASSRDRETQYF
TRBJ2-4 TRBV6-1 few TRBD2 TGTGCCAGCAGTGAAGTCGGCGGGAGGGGGAGTAACATTCAGTACTTC CASSEVGGRGSNIQYF
TRBJ1-4 TRBV6-2/TRBV6-3 NA NA TGTGCCAGCTGGGGGCTTGGAAAACTGTTTTTT CASWGLGKLFF
TRBJ2-4 TRBV27 once NA TGTGCCAGCAGTGTGGAACAGCTAGCCAAAAACATTCAGTACTTC CASSVEQLAKNIQYF
TRBJ1-1 TRBV5-1 many NA TGCGCCAGCAGCCAGAGGGACACTGAAGCTTTCTTT CASSQRDTEAFF
TRBJ2-7 TRBV19 NA NA TGTGCCAGTAGTATACCGGGACCACCTTACGAGCAGTACTTC CASSIPGPPYEQYF
TRBJ2-3 TRBV11-2 few NA TGTGCCAGCAGCCCCGAGGGGGATGGGACAGATACGCAGTATTTT CASSPEGDGTDTQYF
TRBJ2-7 TRBV10-3 many TRBD2 TGTGCCATCAGTGAGTCGAGCGGGGGTTTCTCCTACGAGCAGTACTTC CAISESSGGFSYEQYF